The 8 T cell receptor beta chains given below trace back to one sample, sequenced in a study of T-cell memory formation after mild COVID-19. TCRdb re-called the 5' RACE reads through MiXCR, storing one row per CDR3 protein. Among a few hundred thousand distinct CDR3 sequences listed, less than 25% were seen once. Sequencing input: PBMCs or a T cell subset sorted from them (not recorded which). Receptor source: an adult woman who had mild COVID-19 (a few samples of this study predate the infection). Cell type and time point are not known.

The CDR3 DNA reads as TGCAGTGCTACTCAGCCCCCCGGGGACAGGAAGTTCTTC. Translating gives CSATQPPGDRKFF. The rearrangement joins TRBV20-1 to TRBJ2-1; 8 nucleotides align to TRBD1. The J segment lost 14 bases and the V segment lost 4 bases, leaving 13 bases of the junction unmatched. The CDR3 has 13 amino acids. Looked up from germline, CDR1 is DFQATT and CDR2 is SNEGSKA (reference sequence).

The chain has TRBV20-1 and TRBJ2-3; D not resolved. From germline, CDR1 is DFQATT and CDR2 SNEGSKA (reference sequence). Trimming took off 2 bases at V and 2 bases at J, with 20 bases between the two ends. The CDR3 length is 17 residues. In DNA, the CDR3 is TGCAGTGCTAGACCCTTTGTGGGCCTGGGTCCCACAGATACGCAGTATTTT. Translated, it gives CSARPFVGLGPTDTQYF.

The rearrangement links TRBV23-1 to TRBJ2-6; possible D gene TRBD1, 5 bases. TRBV23-1 is designated an ORF whose function remains uncertain. Trimming left V 6 bases short and J 1 base short, with 22 bases between. The CDR3 extends over 19 amino acids. The chain's CDR3 is CASSQTDEALLSGANVLTF. The CDR3 coding sequence is TGCGCCAGCAGCCAGACAGATGAGGCGCTTTTGTCTGGGGCCAACGTCCTGACTTTC.

As for this clonotype: A much more abundant neighbour one base away suggests this may be a read error. The CDR3 nucleotides read TGTGCCAGCAGCTCCCGGGACAGCGTCTACAATGAGCAGTTCTTC. Residues: CASSSRDSVYNEQFF. The chain is built from TRBV7-1 and TRBJ2-1, with 7 bases lining up with TRBD1. TRBV7-1 is identified as an open reading frame with a role that is uncertain. V lost 3 bases and J lost 3; bases outside the gene matches: 5. This CDR3 region has 15 residues.

This chain joins TRBV29-1 and TRBJ1-1; possibly TRBD1 for D (5 bases). V lost 8 bases and J lost 0, with 13 bases in between. Germline V gene sequence: CDR1 SQVTM, CDR2 ANQGSEA. The CDR3 totals 13 residues. Here the CDR3 DNA reads TGCAGCTCCCGACAGAGCATGAACACTGAAGCTTTCTTT. Amino acid sequence: CSSRQSMNTEAFF.

The chain links TRBV24-1 to TRBJ2-1, with D possibly being TRBD1 (6 bases). Germline-derived CDR1 and CDR2 are KGHDR and SFDVKD. V was clipped by 6 bases and J by 9 bases, with 17 bases between them. There are 14 residues in the CDR3. CDR3 DNA: TGTGCCACCAGTCCACCAGGGGCGTTTGGTGAGCAGTTCTTC. Its translation: CATSPPGAFGEQFF.

This clonotype was counted ten times or more. CDR3 bases: TGCGCCAGCAGGAACGAGCAGTACTTC. This gives the protein CASRNEQYF. This chain links TRBV23-1 with TRBJ2-7; D gene ambiguous. TRBV23-1 is flagged as an ORF with uncertain function. CDR3 length: 9 amino acids. Trimming took off 6 bases at V and 5 bases at J, with 2 bases between the two ends.

The J gene is TRBJ1-2, the V gene TRBV19, with 7 bases lining up with TRBD1. The CDR3 runs 12 residues. Germline CDR1 and CDR2: LNHDA and SQIVND (reference sequence). The V and J ends lost 4 bases and 14 bases, in that order; junction bases with no gene match: 10. The CDR3 spells CASSTTTGPYTF. In nucleotides, the CDR3 is TGTGCCAGTAGTACGACGACAGGGCCCTATACCTTC. Variable domain in full (rest from reference TRBV19 and TRBJ1-2): DGGITQSPKYLFRKEGQNVTLSCEQNLNHDAMYWYRQDPGQGLRLIYYSQIVNDFQKGDIAEGYSVSREKKESFPLTVTSAQKNPTAFYLCASSTTTGPYTFGSGTRLTVV.